The present entry profiles one T cell receptor beta chain with its context. The antigen is unknown. Losses at the gene ends were 4 bases for V and 8 bases for J; bases not matched to a gene: 11. The CDR3 is 14 amino acids. Germline CDR1 and CDR2: SGHKS and YYEKEE (reference sequence). This sample was included in a study of post-analysis software for immune sequencing data. Overall study context: Recorded disease courses covered relapsing-remitting, secondary progressive and progressive-relapsing multiple sclerosis. Some patients had no subtype annotation.

Whole-study findings and limits: F-measure co-clustering was strong for batch-matched samples. Five or six TRBV segments were significantly more frequent in patients than in controls. TRBV5-6, TRBV5-1 and TRBV20-1 were among these segments. Compared against controls, patients with multiple sclerosis displayed significantly lower normalized Chao1 diversity.

Prepared libraries of TCR beta cDNA carried unique molecular identifiers. Input populations of roughly 1 to 11 million T cells gave rise to around 480,000 cDNA molecules. TCRdb used MiXCR to reprocess the PCR reads, holding one entry per CDR3 protein. The sample has hundreds of thousands of distinct CDR3 sequences, roughly 29% seen once. This rearrangement joins TRBV5-5 to TRBJ1-2, with 7 nucleotides matching TRBD1. The clonotype was recovered from a girl aged 5-17 years with multiple sclerosis. Sequenced sample: blood. The CDR3 DNA is TGTGCCAGCAGCGCCGCCGGGACAGAAAAAGGCTACACCTTC. Its translation: CASSAAGTEKGYTF.